This entry is about one TCR beta chain. Clones were read by immunoSEQ multiplex PCR, and TCRdb kept only the in-frame ones, dropping some. The sample includes about 150,000 clones, 65% to 80% of them seen just once. The record originates from a study of blood T cell repertoires in COVID-19. The CDR3 length is 16 residues. The V and J ends lost 1 base and 1 base respectively, with 11 bases between them. Germline CDR1 reads MGHRA; CDR2 reads YSYEKL. Sequencing was performed on peripheral blood. The chain joins TRBV4-1 to TRBJ1-3; possible D gene TRBD1, 6 bases. The receptor was isolated from a man aged 55 to 70 with acute or convalescent COVID-19. CDR3 sequence reads: CASSQGPRGSGNTIYF. In DNA, the CDR3 is TGCGCCAGCAGCCAAGGTCCAAGGGGGTCTGGAAACACCATATATTTT.